The clone carrying this T cell receptor (beta chain) was picked up a small number of times. Its antigen is currently unknown. This may come from a read error, since a much larger clone is one base off. This sample is drawn from a study of molecular identifiers for immune sequencing clone quantification. Whole-study results and caveats: Identical TCR molecules can share a barcode, and this sharing could underestimate highly expanded clone sizes. The share of molecules held by clones above 20 RNA copies was over 99% in effector cells and under 1% in naive cells.

Preparation methods for the bulk TCR libraries were those previously described, with listed TCR primers. One entry per CDR3 protein, called by TCRdb with MiXCR from the PCR reads. Of 40,000 to 45,000 distinct CDR3 sequences in the sample, 19% were seen once. Isolation of naive CD8 T cells was achieved by sorting on a CD8+CD4-CCR7+CD45RA+ phenotype. The sample taken for sequencing was naive CD8+ T cells from blood, with Jurkat cell RNA spiked in. Regarding subset: FACS-sorted CD8+CD4-CCR7+CD45RA+ naive T cells. The receptor comes from a human donor in good health. Some libraries in this study had Jurkat cell RNA spiked in.

The CDR3 here is CASSRTGRNQLQHF. CDR3 DNA: TGTGCCAGCAGTCGAACAGGCCGCAATCAGCTCCAGCATTTT. V usage is TRBV12-3 or TRBV12-4 and J usage is TRBJ1-5; tentatively, D is TRBD1 (5 bases). The CDR3 has 14 residues.